The 8 T cell receptor beta chains listed next were all sequenced from one sample in a study of T-cell reconstitution after alpha-beta-depleted transplantation in children. Library preparation (for TCRbeta) was performed with unique molecular identifiers. One entry per CDR3 protein, called by TCRdb with MiXCR from the PCR reads. Of approximately 500,000 distinct CDR3 sequences in the sample, about 10% were seen once. Source: PBMCs, taken before TCRalphabeta/CD19-depleted stem cell transplant. Receptors originate from a child aged 2-15 years with inherited bone marrow failure, due to receive a stem cell transplant.

There are many counts of this clonotype. V and J are TRBV7-2 and TRBJ1-1; a weak D match, TRBD1 (6 bases). The CDR3 spans 13 residues. Germline V gives CDR1 SGHTA, CDR2 FQGNSA. Trimming cost V 5 bases and J 6 bases, with 13 bases left between them. The CDR3: CASSLQGGAEAFF. DNA of the CDR3: TGTGCCAGCAGCCTACAGGGTGGGGCTGAAGCTTTCTTT.

The J gene is TRBJ2-7, the V gene TRBV6-1, with D hard to call. The CDR3 length is 14 residues. Per germline, CDR1 MNHNS and CDR2 SASEGT. The germline V and J ends were trimmed by 8 bases and 2 bases, with 16 bases remaining between them. The CDR3: CASSPVVTAYEQYF. In DNA form, the CDR3 reads TGTGCCAGCTCACCAGTTGTAACAGCCTACGAGCAGTACTTC.

This clonotype was detected once. It may be a read error: a sequence one base away is much more abundant. The chain links TRBV7-8 to TRBJ1-5, with D possibly matching TRBD1 (6 bases). Germline lookup yields CDR1 SGHVS and CDR2 FQNEAQ. The CDR3 loop spans 14 amino acids. The V gene lost 9 bases and the J gene lost 5 bases, with 17 bases spanning the gap. CDR3 amino acids: CARSPGQIHQPQHF. CDR3 nucleotides: TGTGCCAGGAGCCCCGGACAGATTCATCAGCCCCAGCATTTT.

This clonotype was recorded at least ten times. The chain uses TRBV5-1 and TRBJ2-2, with D perhaps matching TRBD1 (6 bases). Germline CDR1 is SGHRS and CDR2 is YFSETQ. With 2 bases removed from V and 3 bases from J, the gap between germline ends came to 11 bases. The CDR3 covers 15 residues. CDR3 sequence reads: CASSLHSGDTGELFF. The CDR3 DNA sequence: TGCGCCAGCAGCTTACATTCAGGGGACACCGGGGAGCTGTTTTTT.

In its sample, this clonotype was seen many times. The gene calls are TRBV4-3 and TRBJ2-5; 7 bases are shared with TRBD1. CDR3 length equals 15 residues. The germline CDR1 and CDR2 sequences are LGHNA and YSLEER. The junction had 9 bases not matched to a gene; V was cut back by 3 bases and J by 5 bases. CDR3 protein: CASSQDRILGETQYF. CDR3 nucleotides: TGCGCCAGCAGCCAGGACAGGATCCTCGGGGAGACCCAGTACTTC.

The sample holds many counts of this clonotype. CDR3 DNA: TGCAGCGTCACTGGACTAGCGGACACAGATACGCAGTATTTT. Translated, it gives CSVTGLADTDTQYF. The V gene is TRBV29-1, the J gene TRBJ2-3, with 10 bases lining up with TRBD2. Germline lookup yields CDR1 SQVTM and CDR2 ANQGSEA. The CDR3 contains 14 residues. Unmatched junction bases numbered 5, after V lost 6 bases and J lost 2 bases.

At least ten counts were recorded for this clonotype. The chain uses TRBV24-1 and TRBJ2-2; D is ambiguous. CDR1 is KGHDR and CDR2 is SFDVKD in the germline V gene. The germline V and J ends were trimmed by 5 bases and 6 bases, with 12 bases remaining between them. The CDR3 is 14 residues long. The CDR3 DNA follows: TGTGCCACCAGTGGAGCTACCTCCCCCGGGGAGCTGTTTTTT. Translation gives CATSGATSPGELFF.

Here the CDR3 reads CSAGLDFYEQYF. CDR3 nucleotide sequence: TGCAGTGCCGGACTAGATTTCTACGAGCAGTACTTC. The V gene is TRBV20-1, the J gene TRBJ2-7; 7 bases line up with TRBD2. CDR1 and CDR2 from the germline V gene are DFQATT and SNEGSKA (reference sequence). This CDR3 comprises 12 residues. Trimming at V came to 6 bases and at J to 3 bases, leaving 5 bases not matched to a gene.